The 7 T cell receptor beta chains below were found in one sample sequenced in a study of OX40 agonist ivuxolimab in advanced cancers. The assay was immunoSEQ multiplex PCR, and TCRdb's table has in-frame clones only and misses some. This sample has roughly 18,000 clones, with over 60% found just once. The material was CD4+ or CD8+ T cells sorted from blood, obtained in a trial of the OX40 agonist ivuxolimab. The source is an adult with an advanced solid tumor such as melanoma, head and neck, liver or kidney cancer.

This rearrangement joins TRBV5-4 to TRBJ2-7; weak D call: TRBD2 (5 bases). Trimming took 4 bases from V and 4 from J, leaving 12 bases between them. The CDR3 contains 13 residues. Germline CDR1 is SGHNT and CDR2 is YYREEE (reference sequence). The CDR3: CASSQPERYEQYF. The CDR3 DNA sequence: TGTGCCAGCAGCCAACCCGAGCGGTACGAGCAGTACTTC.

This clone was counted a single time. This chain connects TRBV7-6 to TRBJ2-7; D perhaps matches TRBD1 (6 bases). The germline CDR1 and CDR2 sequences are SGHVS and FNYEAQ. Trimming removed 5 bases from V and 2 bases from J, with 16 bases in between. The CDR3 is made up of 15 amino acids. CDR3 region: CASSPYRAVTYEQYF. The DNA for the CDR3 is TGTGCCAGCAGCCCTTACAGGGCGGTGACCTACGAGCAGTACTTC.

This clone was seen just once. The genes are TRBV7-3 and TRBJ1-6; D ambiguous. The V gene lost 4 bases and the J gene lost 9 bases, with 7 bases spanning the gap. Germline CDR1 SGHTA, CDR2 FQGTGA. The CDR3 extends over 12 amino acids. CDR3 sequence: CASSSPGSPLHF. DNA for the CDR3: TGTGCCAGCAGCTCCCCGGGTTCACCCCTCCACTTT.

The chain uses TRBV11-3 and TRBJ1-3; D remains ambiguous. Looked up from germline, CDR1 is SGHNT and CDR2 is YENEEA. V shed 4 bases and J shed 0 bases, with 10 bases lying between them. The CDR3 covers 15 residues. CDR3 residues: CASSSDSSSGNTIYF. CDR3 nucleotides: TGTGCCAGCAGCTCCGACTCGAGCTCTGGAAACACCATATATTTT.

The V gene is TRBV28, the J gene TRBJ1-1; weak D call: TRBD1 (5 bases). Germline V gene sequence: CDR1 MDHEN, CDR2 SYDVKM. V gave up 3 bases and J gave up 5 bases, with 13 bases separating them. There are 14 residues in the CDR3. The CDR3, as DNA: TGTGCCAGCAGTTTGGGGGGTTTGGGAACTGAAGCTTTCTTT. Encoded protein: CASSLGGLGTEAFF. Full variable domain (remainder filled in from reference TRBV28 and TRBJ1-1): DVKVTQSSRYLVKRTGEKVFLECVQDMDHENMFWYRQDPGLGLRLIYFSYDVKMKEKGDIPEGYSVSREKKERFSLILESASTNQTSMYLCASSLGGLGTEAFFGQGTRLTVV.

The chain uses TRBV5-1 and TRBJ2-1; a possible D gene is TRBD1 (7 bases). The CDR3 runs to 16 residues. CDR1 SGHRS and CDR2 YFSETQ come from the germline V gene. V lost 0 bases to trimming and J lost 5 bases, with 15 bases between them. This CDR3 reads CASSLEGARGNNEQFF. The CDR3 nucleotides are TGCGCCAGCAGCTTGGAGGGGGCGCGGGGTAACAATGAGCAGTTCTTC.

The chain recombines TRBV28 with TRBJ2-3, with D perhaps given as TRBD1 or TRBD2 (5 bases each). V lost 6 bases and J lost 6, with 19 bases in between. This CDR3 spans 15 amino acids. CDR1 and CDR2 (germline): MDHEN, SYDVKM. The CDR3 loop reads CASRSLSGPGDTQYF. The CDR3 DNA is TGTGCCAGCAGGTCCTTATCGGGGCCGGGGGATACGCAGTATTTT.